The 6 T cell receptor beta chains reported below all come from one sample, sequenced in a study of cytomegalovirus exposure and HLA in healthy donors. Vbeta (60) and Jbeta (13) primers were used in the PCR. The assay was immunoSEQ multiplex PCR, and TCRdb's table has in-frame clones only and misses some. The sample holds about 160,000 clones. The sample was PBMCs. The receptors stem from a young man in good health and CMV-seronegative.

A note on this clone: Other DNA sequences from this sample encode an identical CDR3 as well. The chain couples TRBV6-5 to TRBJ2-4, with TRBD1 matching over 7 bases. The CDR3 has 15 amino acids. CDR1 MNHEY and CDR2 SVGAGI come from the germline V gene. V was pared by 2 bases and J by 2 bases, with 3 bases of the junction left unmatched. CDR3 region: CASSYAGGSKNIQYF. CDR3 nucleotides: TGTGCCAGCAGTTACGCAGGGGGTTCCAAAAACATTCAGTACTTC.

The CDR3 region is CAISRDSGFGYTF. The CDR3 DNA is TGTGCCATCAGCCGGGACAGTGGCTTTGGCTACACCTTC. The V call is TRBV10-3, the J call TRBJ1-2, with TRBD1 matching 7 bases. This CDR3 has 13 amino acids. Germline V gene lookup returns CDR1 ENHRY and CDR2 SYGVKD. The junction had 8 bases not matched to a gene; V was cut back by 6 bases and J by 7 bases.

The CDR3 spells CASSPVYQETQYF. The CDR3 DNA reads TGTGCCAGCAGTCCCGTGTACCAAGAGACCCAGTACTTC. J is TRBJ2-5 and V is TRBV6-4, with D unresolved. The length of the CDR3 is 13 residues. The V and J ends lost 5 bases and 0 bases respectively, with 7 bases between them. Germline V gives CDR1 MRHNA, CDR2 SNTAGT.

V gene TRBV6-4 combines with J gene TRBJ2-2; possible D gene TRBD2, 7 bases. In germline, CDR1 is MRHNA, CDR2 SNTAGT. V was trimmed by 6 bases and J by 7 bases, leaving 21 bases between them. This CDR3 spans 16 amino acids. CDR3 coding DNA: TGTGCCAGCAGCCCCTCTTCGGGGGGCTCGATCGGGGAGCTGTTTTTT. This encodes CASSPSSGGSIGELFF.

The rearrangement joins TRBV7-6 to TRBJ1-1, with 7 bases fitting TRBD1. V trimming: 3 bases; J trimming: 1 base; junction bases outside the gene matches: 8. The CDR3 consists of 16 residues. Germline-derived CDR1 and CDR2 are SGHVS and FNYEAQ. The DNA of the CDR3 is TGTGCCAGCAGCTTGGGATTACGGACAGGGAACACTGAAGCTTTCTTT. Translated: CASSLGLRTGNTEAFF.

This clone is classed as medium-sized (0.01 to 0.1%) by frequency. J is TRBJ1-5 and V is TRBV6-1; 7 positions agree with TRBD1. This CDR3 comprises 15 residues. Germline-derived CDR1 and CDR2 are MNHNS and SASEGT. J lost 4 bases, V lost 2 bases, and 5 bases had no gene match. The CDR3 DNA reads TGTGCCAGCAGTGAACACTTGACAGGGAATCAGCCCCAGCATTTT. It translates to CASSEHLTGNQPQHF.